The clone carrying this TCR beta chain has a count of ten or more. Its antigen is currently unknown. Each 10 ml fresh peripheral blood draw supplied the PBMCs. These data belong to a study of T cells in Graves' hyperthyroidism and ophthalmopathy. Study-wide points: Ophthalmopathy and stable hyperthyroidism were told apart by a 13 V-J model.

There were TCR beta CDR3 regions amplified from RNA transcripts. HTBI primers were employed in a first-round RT-PCR of the TCR CDR3. TCRdb processed the multiplex PCR reads anew with MiXCR; each CDR3 protein has one entry. In the table there are about 200,000 distinct CDR3 sequences, approximately 20% of which are singletons. This clonotype was obtained from a man in his forties with Graves' hyperthyroidism. The sequencing sample was made of blood.

Here the CDR3 DNA reads TGCGCCAGCAGCTTGGGGGACAGGCAAGAGACCCAGTACTTC. Protein sequence: CASSLGDRQETQYF. The chain couples TRBV5-1 to TRBJ2-5; TRBD1 agrees at 8 bases. J was trimmed by 2 bases and V by 0 bases; bases with no gene match: 0. Germline V gene data show CDR1 as SGHRS and CDR2 as YFSETQ. This CDR3 is built from 14 residues.